This T cell receptor (beta chain) stems from a study of a mutant IDH1 vaccine in newly diagnosed glioma. Whole-study context: Week 35 was assigned to visit V12, and week 47 was assigned to visit V13.

On this clone itself: Its antigen is still unknown.

This table comes from immunoSEQ multiplex PCR, and its TCRdb copy is limited to in-frame clones, with some not included. The table includes about 33,000 clones, about 75% detected once. Time point defined: week 47, end of study. All doses held 300 ug of mutant IDH1 20-mer peptide, with topical imiquimod. Specimen: PBMCs, collected from a glioma patient whose treatment included an IDH1 peptide vaccine. The sequence was obtained from a man aged 40-50 years with glioma.

The CDR3 DNA reads TGTGCCATCAGTGAGTCGCGGACCCGGGGAGCTTTCTTT. Encoded protein: CAISESRTRGAFF. The chain links TRBV10-3 to TRBJ1-1; D unresolved. Between the trimmed V and J ends, which lost 0 bases and 10 bases, there was a span of 12 bases. CDR1 and CDR2 (germline): ENHRY, SYGVKD. The CDR3 has 13 residues.